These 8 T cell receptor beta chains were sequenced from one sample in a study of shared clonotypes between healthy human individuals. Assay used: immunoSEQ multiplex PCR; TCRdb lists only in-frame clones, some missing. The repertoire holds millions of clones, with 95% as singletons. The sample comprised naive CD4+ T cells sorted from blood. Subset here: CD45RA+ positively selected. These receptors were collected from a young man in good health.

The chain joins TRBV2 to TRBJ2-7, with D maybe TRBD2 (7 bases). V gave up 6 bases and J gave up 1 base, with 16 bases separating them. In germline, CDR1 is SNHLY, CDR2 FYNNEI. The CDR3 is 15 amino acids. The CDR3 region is CASRKQGGSSYEQYF. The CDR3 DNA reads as TGTGCCAGCAGGAAACAGGGAGGGAGTTCCTACGAGCAGTACTTC.

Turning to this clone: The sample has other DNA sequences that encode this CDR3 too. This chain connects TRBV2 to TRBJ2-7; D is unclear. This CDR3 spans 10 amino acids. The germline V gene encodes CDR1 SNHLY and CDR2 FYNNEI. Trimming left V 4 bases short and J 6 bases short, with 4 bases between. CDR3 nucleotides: TGTGCCAGCAGTGTGGTCGAGCAGTACTTC. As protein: CASSVVEQYF.

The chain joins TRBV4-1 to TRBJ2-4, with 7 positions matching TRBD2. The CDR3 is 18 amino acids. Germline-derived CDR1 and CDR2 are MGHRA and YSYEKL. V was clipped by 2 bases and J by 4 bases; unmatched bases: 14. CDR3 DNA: TGCGCCAGCAGCCAAACTCGGCTAGCGGAGTACACGAAAAACATTCAGTACTTC. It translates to CASSQTRLAEYTKNIQYF.

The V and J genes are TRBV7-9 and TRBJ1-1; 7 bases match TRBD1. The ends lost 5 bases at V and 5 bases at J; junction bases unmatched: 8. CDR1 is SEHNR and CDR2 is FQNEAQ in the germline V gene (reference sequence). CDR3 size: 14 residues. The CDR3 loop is CASSADRVWTEAFF. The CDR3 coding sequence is TGTGCCAGCAGCGCCGACAGGGTGTGGACTGAAGCTTTCTTT.

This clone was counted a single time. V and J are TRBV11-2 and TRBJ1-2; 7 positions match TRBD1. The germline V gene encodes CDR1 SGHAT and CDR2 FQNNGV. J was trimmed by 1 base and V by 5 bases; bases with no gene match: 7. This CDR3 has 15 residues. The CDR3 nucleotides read TGTGCCAGCAGCCCGGGGGACAGCATTAACTATGGCTACACCTTC. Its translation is CASSPGDSINYGYTF.

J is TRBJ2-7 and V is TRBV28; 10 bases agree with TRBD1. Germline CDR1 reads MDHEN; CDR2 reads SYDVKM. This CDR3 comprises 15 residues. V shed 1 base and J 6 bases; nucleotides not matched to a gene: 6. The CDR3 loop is CASSLSDRGPGEQYF. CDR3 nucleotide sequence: TGTGCCAGCAGTTTATCTGACAGGGGGCCGGGCGAGCAGTACTTC.

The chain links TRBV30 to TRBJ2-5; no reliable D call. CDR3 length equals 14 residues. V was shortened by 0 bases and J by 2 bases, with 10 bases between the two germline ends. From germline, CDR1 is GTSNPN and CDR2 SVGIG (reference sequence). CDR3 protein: CAWSVSRVQETQYF. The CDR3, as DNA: TGTGCCTGGAGTGTCTCTCGGGTTCAAGAGACCCAGTACTTC.

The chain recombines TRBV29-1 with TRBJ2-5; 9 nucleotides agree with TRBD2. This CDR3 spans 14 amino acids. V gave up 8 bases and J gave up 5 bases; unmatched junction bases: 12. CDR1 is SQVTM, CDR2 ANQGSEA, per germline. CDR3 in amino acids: CSSKAGGGFETQYF. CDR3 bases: TGCAGCTCAAAAGCGGGAGGCGGATTTGAGACCCAGTACTTC.